What follows are 4 T cell receptor beta chains derived from one specimen sequenced in a study of tumor-infiltrating lymphocytes in primary liver carcinoma. Germline DNA was also extracted, and blood RNA derived from unsorted whole blood. TCR beta cDNA came from roughly 450 ng total RNA, primed with a constant-region primer. Sequencing libraries for TCR beta derived from three nested multiplex PCR rounds that used slightly modified ARM-PCR. TRBV1-TRBV30 forward and Cbeta reverse primers drove the first two roughly 10-cycle rounds. Each CDR3 protein is one row after TCRdb ran MiXCR on the multiplex PCR reads. This sample has fewer than 400,000 distinct CDR3 sequences, with about 62% found just once. Sequencing was done on a sample of peripheral blood. Receptor source: a man aged 35 to 55 with primary liver carcinoma and hepatitis B virus infection.

This chain links TRBV10-3 with TRBJ2-7; D is possibly TRBD1 (6 bases). Trimming took 11 bases from V and 4 from J, leaving 24 bases between them. The CDR3 contains 15 residues. The germline gives CDR1 ENHRY, CDR2 SYGVKD. CDR3 in amino acids: CASTRGTWASYEQYF. In DNA, the CDR3 is TGTGCCTCGACTCGAGGGACATGGGCCTCATACGAGCAGTACTTC.

V gene TRBV11-1 combines with J gene TRBJ2-3; D unclear. V lost 10 bases and J 3 bases, leaving 14 bases between the germline ends. Germline CDR1 and CDR2: SGHAT and FQDESV (reference sequence). The CDR3 has 13 amino acids. The CDR3 loop reads CANGFIGTDTQYF. Here the CDR3 DNA reads TGTGCCAACGGCTTTATTGGTACAGATACGCAGTATTTT. Using reference TRBV11-1 and TRBJ2-3 for the parts outside the CDR3, the full variable domain is EAEVAQSPRYKITEKSQAVAFWCDPISGHATLYWYRQILGQGPELLVQFQDESVVDDSQLPKDRFSAERLKGVDSTLKIQPAELGDSAMYLCANGFIGTDTQYFGPGTRLTVL.

This clonotype was seen more than once but under ten times. The chain joins TRBV11-2 to TRBJ2-1, with TRBD1 identical over 10 bases. Germline V gives CDR1 SGHAT, CDR2 FQNNGV. The CDR3 has 16 residues. Losses at the gene ends were 5 bases for V and 6 bases for J; bases not matched to a gene: 10. CDR3 region: CASSQTGGPFSNEQFF. CDR3 in DNA: TGTGCCAGCAGCCAGACAGGGGGCCCTTTTAGCAATGAGCAGTTCTTC.

On this clonotype itself: An end of the junction differs from the germline gene, which may be a read error. The rearrangement joins TRBV6-1 to TRBJ1-4; D unresolved. CDR1 is MNHNS, CDR2 SASEGT, per germline. The CDR3 has 13 residues. CDR3 protein: CASRELGDEILFF. In DNA form, the CDR3 reads TGTGCCAGTAGGGAATTGGGAGATGAAATACTGTTTTTT.